The sequence of this T cell receptor (beta chain) was determined in a study of spatial heterogeneity in lung cancer. This CDR3 has 19 residues. The junction had 10 bases not matched to a gene; V was cut back by 1 base and J by 2 bases. The germline V gene has CDR1 MDHEN and CDR2 SYDVKM. This sample's time point: sample taken at primary tumor resection. The input material, whole RNA from tumor, nontumor lung or frozen PBMC, was sequenced unsorted. In this sample, this clonotype turned up many times. TCRdb re-analysed the 5' RACE reads in MiXCR, keeping a single row per CDR3 protein. Seen here are about 6,100 distinct CDR3 sequences, approximately 12% observed once, and the top ten hold 16%.

The chain links TRBV28 to TRBJ2-3, with 12 bases aligning to TRBD2. The sample in question was normal lung tissue next to the tumor, obtained at surgery. The receptor comes from a male donor with early-stage non-small cell lung cancer. DNA for the CDR3: TGTGCCAGCAGTTTATTGGCTAGCGGGAGGGCCGAGGTCACAGATACGCAGTATTTT. Protein product: CASSLLASGRAEVTDTQYF.